This T cell receptor (beta chain) was captured by sequencing in a study of vaccination and CD4 T cells after COVID-19 (dated by TCRdb to between 2021 and 2024). About the investigation overall: Every convalescent patient had a positive nasal swab PCR test for SARS-CoV-2, with mild disease in about nine patients and severe disease in one. The convalescent cohort comprised six males and four females, including two Hispanic individuals, seven Caucasians, two Asians and one multiracial person. Two doses of either the Pfizer-BioNTech BNT162b2 vaccine (n=8) or the Moderna mRNA-1273 vaccine (n=2) were administered to participants. In under 13 COVID-19 convalescent patients and a few infection-naive healthy vaccine recipients, researchers compared the spike-specific CD4+ TCR repertoire from before mRNA vaccination with the repertoire from after. Post-COVID blood samples from convalescent patients were collected a median of around 100 days after diagnosis, with a range of roughly 30 to 170 days. Post-vaccine blood samples were collected a median of around 2.5 months after the second vaccine dose, ranging from about 14 to 241 days. General conclusions and limits of the study: The median count of SARS-CoV-2-reactive clonotypes went up from around 20 after infection to approximately 40 after vaccination, although the change was not significant. In convalescent patients, a median roughly 88% of post-vaccine SARS-CoV-2-reactive clones were detected only after vaccination, suggesting vaccine-specific priming. Nearly all vaccine-specific clones in convalescent patients (304 of 307) were mono-reactive for SARS-CoV-2 spike rather than cross-reactive with common cold coronaviruses. Relatively few convalescent patients were included in the study, and early timepoints after natural infection were not analyzed.

Germline trimming amounts to 0 bases on V and 12 bases on J, with 3 as the count of junction bases outside the gene matches. Its CDR3 holds 13 amino acids, cysteine through phenylalanine. The sequence is cut down to CDR3 DNA, 39 bases in frame from base 1. Per the germline V gene, MNHEY is the CDR1 and SVGEGT is the CDR2. The convalescent patients' positive SARS-CoV-2 PCR tests were from March to December 2020, which was before the Alpha, Beta and Delta variants emerged in the United States. PBMCs were separated from whole blood using Ficoll-Paque Plus gradient centrifugation and then either used fresh or cryopreserved at -140C. As to this clonotype: Its antigen is not yet known. It has no much larger one-base neighbor in the sample; base qualities were not kept.

The library relied on PCR. This sample was sequenced with an Illumina iSeq 100. Under the source paper's analysis protocol: Non-productive sequences were removed, and CDR3s not starting with C, not ending with F or W, or shorter than 7 amino acids were discarded. Using R version 3.6.1, CDR3 homology was evaluated through Levenshtein distances (stringdist) along with unrooted phylogenetic trees (ape). TCRdb redid the processing of the public reads, applying fastp at Q25 and MiXCR, and retained in-frame beta chains. Rows with a matching CDR3 protein are joined into one entry that keeps the most common DNA and genes. The V and J calls and clone size come from TCRdb's table, not from the authors' own analysis. The sample table lists fewer than 20,000 distinct CDR3 sequences, around 66% of them with a count of one. The leading ten clones occupy about 1.1% of the sample.

This clonotype was obtained from a human donor who had recovered from COVID-19. The rearrangement combines TRBV6-2 or TRBV6-3 with TRBJ2-1; 9 bases in the junction line up with TRBD2. The specimen was CD4+ T cells from blood, collected after SARS-CoV-2 vaccination. CDR3 reads: CASSYSRLAAQFF. The DNA sequence reads TGTGCCAGCAGTTACTCCCGACTAGCGGCGCAGTTCTTC.